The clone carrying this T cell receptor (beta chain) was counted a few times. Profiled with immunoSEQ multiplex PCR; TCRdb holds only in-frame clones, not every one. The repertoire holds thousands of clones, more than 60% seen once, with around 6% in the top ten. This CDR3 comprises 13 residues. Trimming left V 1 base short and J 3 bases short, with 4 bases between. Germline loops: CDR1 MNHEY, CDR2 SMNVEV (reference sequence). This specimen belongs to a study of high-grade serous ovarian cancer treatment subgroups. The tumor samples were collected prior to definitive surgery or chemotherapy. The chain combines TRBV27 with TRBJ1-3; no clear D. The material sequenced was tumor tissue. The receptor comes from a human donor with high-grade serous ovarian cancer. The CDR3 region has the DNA TGTGCCAGCAGTTTATACCTTGGAAACACCATATATTTT. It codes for CASSLYLGNTIYF.